This record covers a single T cell receptor beta chain. The antigen remains unidentified. Trimming pared 6 bases from V and 8 bases from J, leaving 19 bases between. The CDR3 loop spans 15 amino acids. Germline V gene sequence: CDR1 LNHDA, CDR2 SQIVND (reference sequence). Libraries of TCR beta came from iRepertoire HTBI primers plus Arm-PCR of CDR3 regions. TCRdb re-analysed the multiplex PCR reads in MiXCR, keeping a single row per CDR3 protein. The sample has roughly 430,000 distinct CDR3 sequences, about a sixth seen once. Time point of the sample: newly diagnosed GD, antithyroid drugs for less than 3 months. The TCR library used RNA extracted from PBMCs. These data come from a study of regulatory T cells in long-lasting Graves disease. Findings and limits, study-wide: Public clonotype sharing was higher in persistent than newly diagnosed patients.

The same sample was also studied in work on T cells in Graves' hyperthyroidism and ophthalmopathy. That study adds: Graves' hyperthyroidism without ophthalmopathy progression within 18 months was termed stable. Clonotypes that were expanded in thyroid above 0.001 mostly appeared in blood too.

This clonotype was sampled from a woman aged 25 to 45 with Graves disease. The V gene is TRBV19, the J gene TRBJ1-4; no firm D call. Source: peripheral blood mononuclear cells (PBMCs), taken at new diagnosis, from a patient treated with antithyroid drugs. CDR3 coding DNA: TGTGCCAGTAGCCCAACCCTAACAAGGAAGGAAAAACTGTTTTTT. Translation gives CASSPTLTRKEKLFF. Looking up the rest from reference TRBV19 and TRBJ1-4 gives the full variable domain: DGGITQSPKYLFRKEGQNVTLSCEQNLNHDAMYWYRQDPGQGLRLIYYSQIVNDFQKGDIAEGYSVSREKKESFPLTVTSAQKNPTAFYLCASSPTLTRKEKLFFGSGTQLSVL.